This T cell receptor beta chain is from a study of T cell responses to AZD1222 COVID-19 vaccine (dated by TCRdb to the early 2020s). About the full investigation: TCR sequencing covered more than 230 trial participants: 200 to 220 given two doses of AZD1222 and 26 given two doses of MenACWY control vaccine. Enrollment into the trials was organized by age into subgroups of 18-55, 56-69 and 70-plus years, and those subgroups contained roughly 150, 30 and 60 TCR-sequenced participants, respectively.

Per the germline V gene, SGHTA is the CDR1 and FQGNSA is the CDR2. The V and J ends are trimmed by 1 base and 0 bases, leaving 9 bases between them. The CDR3 numbers 15 residues from cysteine through phenylalanine. Here the CDR3 DNA is all that survives: 45 bases in frame from base 1. Findings and caveats that apply to the study as a whole: Reportedly, close to half of the unique spike-specific TCRs recognized epitopes lying outside the regions that are mutated in the B.1.351 and B.1.1.7 variants. In the small 56-69-year group, the increase in depth fell short of significance, most likely because of low power. The vaccine-associated CD4 TCRs covered the entire spike protein, and the dominant responses fell in regions 160-218 and 743-854. Because no day 14 peak-response samples were available, repertoires were characterized only after the peak T cell response. Conclusions about previously exposed vaccinees were limited because only 6 or 7 AZD1222 recipients were SARS-CoV-2 seropositive at baseline. Participants were mostly white British and included more females than males, and it was suggested by the authors that clonal diversity may have been underestimated. After two AZD1222 doses, spike-specific TCR breadth and depth were significantly higher than at day 0 and than in MenACWY recipients.

The CDR3 regions of human TCRbeta chains were subjected to immunosequencing. The original methods were these. Repertoire TCRs were matched against a reference library of SARS-CoV-2-specific TCRs generated with the MIRA antigen-specificity platform. Breadth meant the fraction of unique TCRs that were SARS-CoV-2-associated, whereas depth meant the fraction of total T cells that were SARS-CoV-2-associated. Each spike-specific TCR was assigned to its reactive spike region and to a CD4 or CD8 class using the MIRA data. Log10-transformed breadth and depth values were compared by one-way ANOVA with Sidak's multiple comparisons tests. Not all clones reach the TCRdb copy of this immuneACCESS table, which keeps in-frame sequences only. Checked studies attribute under half of the gap to unresolved V genes and leave the rest unexplained. The V and J calls and clone size come from that table; D and trimming were worked out from the DNA. The sample table records over 15,000 clones; about 88% of these occur just once. Over 2.5% of the sample is held by the ten biggest clonotypes.

To note about this clone: Its antigen remains unidentified. No quality values exist for individual bases; no much larger clone is one base distant.

Read against the paper, the sample's time point label means: about 28 days (+/-7) after the second vaccine dose. AZD1222 recipients with second doses at about 4 weeks or about 12 weeks were pooled, because spike-specific TCR depth and breadth did not differ between schedules. Vaccinee samples were obtained from the UK trials COV001 and COV002, which included a single-blind randomized controlled phase 2/3 trial of AZD1222 (ChAdOx1 nCoV-19) in healthy adults. For TCRbeta chain sequencing, PBMC samples from trial participants were taken at day 0 and at day 28 after the second dose. The TCR sequence derives from an adult who received the AZD1222 COVID-19 vaccine. The rearranged chain carries TRBV7-2 and TRBJ1-1; no D gene call is confident. The sequencing used peripheral blood, collected 28 days after the second AZD1222 dose. Read as DNA, the sequence is TGTGCCAGCAGCTTAGAAAGGGTTATGAACACTGAAGCTTTCTTT. Its coded protein is CASSLERVMNTEAFF.